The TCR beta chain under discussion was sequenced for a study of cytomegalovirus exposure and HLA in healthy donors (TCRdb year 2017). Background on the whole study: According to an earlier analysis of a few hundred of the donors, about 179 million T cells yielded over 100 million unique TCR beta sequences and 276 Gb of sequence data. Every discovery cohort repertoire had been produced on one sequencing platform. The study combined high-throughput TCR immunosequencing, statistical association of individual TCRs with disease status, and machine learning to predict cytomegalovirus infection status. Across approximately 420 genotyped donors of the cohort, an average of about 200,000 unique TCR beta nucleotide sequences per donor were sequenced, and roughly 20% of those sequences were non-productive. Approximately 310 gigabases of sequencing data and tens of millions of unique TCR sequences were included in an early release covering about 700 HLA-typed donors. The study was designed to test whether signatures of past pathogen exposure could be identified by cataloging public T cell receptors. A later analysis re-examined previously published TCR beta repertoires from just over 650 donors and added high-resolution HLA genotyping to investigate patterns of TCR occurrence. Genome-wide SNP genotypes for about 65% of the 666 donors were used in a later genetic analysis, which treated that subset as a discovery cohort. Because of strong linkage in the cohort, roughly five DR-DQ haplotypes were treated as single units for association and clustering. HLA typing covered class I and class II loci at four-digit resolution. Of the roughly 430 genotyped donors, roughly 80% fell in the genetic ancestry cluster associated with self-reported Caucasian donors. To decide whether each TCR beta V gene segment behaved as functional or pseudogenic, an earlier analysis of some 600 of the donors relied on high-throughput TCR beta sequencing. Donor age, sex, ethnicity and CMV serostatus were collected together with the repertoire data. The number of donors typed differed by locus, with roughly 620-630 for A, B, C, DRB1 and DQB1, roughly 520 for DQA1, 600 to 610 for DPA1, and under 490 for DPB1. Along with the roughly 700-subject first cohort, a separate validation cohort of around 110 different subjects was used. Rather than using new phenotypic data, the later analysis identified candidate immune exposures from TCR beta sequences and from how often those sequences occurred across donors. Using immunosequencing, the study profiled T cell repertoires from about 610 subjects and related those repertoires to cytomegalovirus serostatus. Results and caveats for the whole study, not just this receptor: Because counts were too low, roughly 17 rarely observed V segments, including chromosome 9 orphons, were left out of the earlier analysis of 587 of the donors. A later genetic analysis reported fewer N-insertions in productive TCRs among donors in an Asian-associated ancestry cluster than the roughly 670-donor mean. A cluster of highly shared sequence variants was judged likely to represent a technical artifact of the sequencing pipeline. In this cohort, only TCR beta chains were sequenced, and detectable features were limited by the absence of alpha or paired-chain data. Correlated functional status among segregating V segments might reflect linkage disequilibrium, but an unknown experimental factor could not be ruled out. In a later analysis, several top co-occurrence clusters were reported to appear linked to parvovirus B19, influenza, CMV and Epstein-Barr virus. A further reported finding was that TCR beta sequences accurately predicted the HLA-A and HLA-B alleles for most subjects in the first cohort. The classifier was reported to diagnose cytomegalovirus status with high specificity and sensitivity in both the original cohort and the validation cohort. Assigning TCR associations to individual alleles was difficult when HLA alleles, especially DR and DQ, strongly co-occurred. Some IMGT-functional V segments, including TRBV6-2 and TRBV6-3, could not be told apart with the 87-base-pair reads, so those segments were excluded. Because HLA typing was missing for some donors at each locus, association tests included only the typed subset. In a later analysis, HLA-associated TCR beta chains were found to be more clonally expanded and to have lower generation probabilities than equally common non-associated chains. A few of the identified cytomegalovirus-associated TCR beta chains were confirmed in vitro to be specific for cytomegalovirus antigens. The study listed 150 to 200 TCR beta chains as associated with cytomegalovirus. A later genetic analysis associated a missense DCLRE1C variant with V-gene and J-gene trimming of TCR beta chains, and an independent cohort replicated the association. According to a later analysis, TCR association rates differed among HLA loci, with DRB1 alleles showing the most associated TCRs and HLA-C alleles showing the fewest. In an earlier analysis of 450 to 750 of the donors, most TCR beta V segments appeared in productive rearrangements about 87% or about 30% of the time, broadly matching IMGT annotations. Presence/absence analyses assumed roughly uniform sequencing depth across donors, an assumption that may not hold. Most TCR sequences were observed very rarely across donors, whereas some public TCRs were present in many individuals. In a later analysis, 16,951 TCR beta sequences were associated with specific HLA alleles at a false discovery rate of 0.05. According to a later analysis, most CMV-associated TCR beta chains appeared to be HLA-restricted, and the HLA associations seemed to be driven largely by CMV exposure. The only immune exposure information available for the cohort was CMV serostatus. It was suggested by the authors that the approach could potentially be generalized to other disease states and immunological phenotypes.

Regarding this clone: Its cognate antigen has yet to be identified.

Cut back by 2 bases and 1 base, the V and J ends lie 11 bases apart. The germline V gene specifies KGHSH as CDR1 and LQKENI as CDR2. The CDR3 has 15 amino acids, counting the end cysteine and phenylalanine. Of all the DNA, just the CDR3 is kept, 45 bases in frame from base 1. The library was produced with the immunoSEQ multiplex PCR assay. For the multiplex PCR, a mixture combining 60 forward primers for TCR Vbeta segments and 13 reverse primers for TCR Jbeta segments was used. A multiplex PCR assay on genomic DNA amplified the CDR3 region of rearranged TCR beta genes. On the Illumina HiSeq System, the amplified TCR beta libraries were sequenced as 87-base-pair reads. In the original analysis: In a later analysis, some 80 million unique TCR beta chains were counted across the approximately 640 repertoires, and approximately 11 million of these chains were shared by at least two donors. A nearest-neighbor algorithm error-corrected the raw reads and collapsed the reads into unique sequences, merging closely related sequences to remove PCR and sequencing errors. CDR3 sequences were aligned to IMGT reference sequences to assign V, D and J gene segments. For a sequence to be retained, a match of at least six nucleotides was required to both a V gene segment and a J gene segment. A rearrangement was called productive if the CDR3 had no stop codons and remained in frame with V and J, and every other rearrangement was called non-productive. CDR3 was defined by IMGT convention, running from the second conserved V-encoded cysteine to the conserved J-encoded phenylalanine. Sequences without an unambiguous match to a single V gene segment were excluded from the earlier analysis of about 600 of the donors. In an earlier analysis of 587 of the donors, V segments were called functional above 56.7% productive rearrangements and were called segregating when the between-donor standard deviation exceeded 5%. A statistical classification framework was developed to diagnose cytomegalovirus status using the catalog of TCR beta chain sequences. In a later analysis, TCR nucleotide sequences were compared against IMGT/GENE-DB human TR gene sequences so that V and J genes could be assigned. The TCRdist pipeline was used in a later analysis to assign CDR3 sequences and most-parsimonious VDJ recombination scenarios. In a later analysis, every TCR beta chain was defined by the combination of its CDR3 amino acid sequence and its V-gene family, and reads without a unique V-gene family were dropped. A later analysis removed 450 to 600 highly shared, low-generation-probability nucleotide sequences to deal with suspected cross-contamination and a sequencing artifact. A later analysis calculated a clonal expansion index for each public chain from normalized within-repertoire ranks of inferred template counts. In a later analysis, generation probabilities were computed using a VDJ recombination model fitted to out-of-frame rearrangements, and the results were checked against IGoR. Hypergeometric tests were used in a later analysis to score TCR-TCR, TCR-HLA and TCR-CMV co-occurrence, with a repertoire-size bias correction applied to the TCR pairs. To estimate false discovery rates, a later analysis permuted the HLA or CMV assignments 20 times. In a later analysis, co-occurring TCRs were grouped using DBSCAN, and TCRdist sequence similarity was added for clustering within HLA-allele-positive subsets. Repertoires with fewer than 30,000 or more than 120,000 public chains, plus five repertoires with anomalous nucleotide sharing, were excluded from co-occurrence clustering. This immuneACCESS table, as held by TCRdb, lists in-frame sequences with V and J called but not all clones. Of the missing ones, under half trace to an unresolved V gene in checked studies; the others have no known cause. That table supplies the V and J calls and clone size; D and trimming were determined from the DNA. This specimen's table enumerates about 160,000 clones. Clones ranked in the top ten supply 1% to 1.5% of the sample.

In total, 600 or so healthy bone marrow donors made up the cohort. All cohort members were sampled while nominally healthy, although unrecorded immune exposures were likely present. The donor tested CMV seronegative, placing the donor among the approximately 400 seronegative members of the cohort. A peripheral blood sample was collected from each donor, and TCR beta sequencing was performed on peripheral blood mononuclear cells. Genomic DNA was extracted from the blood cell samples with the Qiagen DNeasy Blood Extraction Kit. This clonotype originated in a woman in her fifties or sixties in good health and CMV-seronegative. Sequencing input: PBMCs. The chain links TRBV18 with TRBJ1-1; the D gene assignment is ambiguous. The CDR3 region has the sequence CASSPKQQKNTEAFF. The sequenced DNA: TGTGCCAGCTCACCAAAACAACAGAAGAACACTGAAGCTTTCTTT. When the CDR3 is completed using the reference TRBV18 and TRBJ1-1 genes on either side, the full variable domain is NAGVMQNPRHLVRRRGQEARLRCSPMKGHSHVYWYRQLPEEGLKFMVYLQKENIIDESGMPKERFSAEFPKEGPSILRIQQVVRGDSAAYFCASSPKQQKNTEAFFGQGTRLTVV.